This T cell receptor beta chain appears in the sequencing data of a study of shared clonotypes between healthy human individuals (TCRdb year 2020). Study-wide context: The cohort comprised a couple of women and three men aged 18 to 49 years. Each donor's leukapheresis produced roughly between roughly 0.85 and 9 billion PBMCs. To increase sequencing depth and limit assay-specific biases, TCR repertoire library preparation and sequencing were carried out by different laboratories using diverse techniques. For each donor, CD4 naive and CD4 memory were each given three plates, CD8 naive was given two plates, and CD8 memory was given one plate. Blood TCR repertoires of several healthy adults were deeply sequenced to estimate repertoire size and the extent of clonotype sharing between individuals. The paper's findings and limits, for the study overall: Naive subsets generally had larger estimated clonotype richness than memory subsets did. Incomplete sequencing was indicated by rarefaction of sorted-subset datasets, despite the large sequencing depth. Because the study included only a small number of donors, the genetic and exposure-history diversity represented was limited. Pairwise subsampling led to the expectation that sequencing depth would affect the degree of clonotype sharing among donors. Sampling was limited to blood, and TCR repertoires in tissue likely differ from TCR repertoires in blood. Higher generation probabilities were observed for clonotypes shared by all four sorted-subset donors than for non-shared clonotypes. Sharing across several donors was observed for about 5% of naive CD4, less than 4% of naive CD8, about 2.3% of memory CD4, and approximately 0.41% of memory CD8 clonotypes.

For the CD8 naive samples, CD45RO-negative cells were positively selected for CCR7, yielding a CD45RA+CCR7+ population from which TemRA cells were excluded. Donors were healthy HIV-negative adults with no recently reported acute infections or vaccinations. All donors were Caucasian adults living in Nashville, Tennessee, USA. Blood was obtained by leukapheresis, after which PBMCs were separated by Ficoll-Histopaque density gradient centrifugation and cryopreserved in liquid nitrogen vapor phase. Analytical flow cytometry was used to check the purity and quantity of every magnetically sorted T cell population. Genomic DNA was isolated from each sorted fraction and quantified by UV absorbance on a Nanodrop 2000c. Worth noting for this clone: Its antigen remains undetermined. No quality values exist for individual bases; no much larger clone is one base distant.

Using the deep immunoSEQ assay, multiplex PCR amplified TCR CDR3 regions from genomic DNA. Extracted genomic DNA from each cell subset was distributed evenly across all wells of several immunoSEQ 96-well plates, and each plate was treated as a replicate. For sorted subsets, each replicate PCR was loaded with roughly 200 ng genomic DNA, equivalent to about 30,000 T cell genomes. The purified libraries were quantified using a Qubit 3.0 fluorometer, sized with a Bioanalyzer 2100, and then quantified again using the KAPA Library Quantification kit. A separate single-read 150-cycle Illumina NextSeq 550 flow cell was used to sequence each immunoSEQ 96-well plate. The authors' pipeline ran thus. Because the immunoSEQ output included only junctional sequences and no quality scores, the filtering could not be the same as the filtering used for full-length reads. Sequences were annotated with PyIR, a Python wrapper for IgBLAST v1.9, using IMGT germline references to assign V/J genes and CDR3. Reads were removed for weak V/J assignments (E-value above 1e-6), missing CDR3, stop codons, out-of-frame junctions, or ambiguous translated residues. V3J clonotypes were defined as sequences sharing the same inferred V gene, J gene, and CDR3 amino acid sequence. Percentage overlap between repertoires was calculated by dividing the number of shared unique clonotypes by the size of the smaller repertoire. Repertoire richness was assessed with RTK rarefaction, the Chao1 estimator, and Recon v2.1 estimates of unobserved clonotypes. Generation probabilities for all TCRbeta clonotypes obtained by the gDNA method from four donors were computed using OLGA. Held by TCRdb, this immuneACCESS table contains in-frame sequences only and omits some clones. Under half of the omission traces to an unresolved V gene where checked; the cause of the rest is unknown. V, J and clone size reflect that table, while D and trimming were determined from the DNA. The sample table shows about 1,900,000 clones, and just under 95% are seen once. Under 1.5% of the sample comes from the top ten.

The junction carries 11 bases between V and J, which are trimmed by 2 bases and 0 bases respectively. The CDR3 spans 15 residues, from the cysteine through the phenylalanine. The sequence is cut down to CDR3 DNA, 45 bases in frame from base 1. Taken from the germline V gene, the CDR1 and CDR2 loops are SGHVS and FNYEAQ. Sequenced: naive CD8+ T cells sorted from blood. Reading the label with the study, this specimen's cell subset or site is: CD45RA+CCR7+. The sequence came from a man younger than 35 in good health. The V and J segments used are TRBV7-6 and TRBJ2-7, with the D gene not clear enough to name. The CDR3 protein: CASSLYMDFSYEQYF. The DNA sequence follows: TGTGCCAGCAGCTTATATATGGATTTCTCCTACGAGCAGTACTTC.